This TCR beta chain was retrieved from a study of regulatory T cells in long-lasting Graves disease. Study background: Patients newly diagnosed with Graves' had been on antithyroid drugs for under 3 months. General study findings and limits: There were preferences for TRBV28, TRBJ1-2 and TRBJ2-5 in persistent disease. Newly diagnosed patients shared about a thousand public clonotypes; persistent patients shared some 2,700.

The sample's time point: newly diagnosed GD, antithyroid drugs for less than 3 months. Researchers made the TCR library from RNA that was extracted from PBMCs. Arm-PCR of CDR3 regions and iRepertoire HTBI primers were used to build TCR beta libraries. Using its own MiXCR run on the multiplex PCR reads, TCRdb lists one record per CDR3 protein. The table lists about 320,000 distinct CDR3 sequences, 18% of them singletons, with around 37% in the top ten. Concerning this clonotype itself: Its specificity is unknown.

The CDR3 is 13 amino acids. V was shortened by 6 bases and J by 3 bases, with 14 bases between the two germline ends. The germline V gene has CDR1 DFQATT and CDR2 SNEGSKA (reference sequence). This chain joins TRBV20-1 and TRBJ1-1; weak D call: TRBD1 (5 bases). The sequencing used peripheral blood mononuclear cells (PBMCs), collected at new diagnosis, from a patient treated with antithyroid drugs. This TCR was recovered from a female donor with Graves disease. Here the CDR3 reads CSAGGEADTEAFF. The CDR3 nucleotides are TGCAGTGCCGGGGGGGAGGCGGACACTGAAGCTTTCTTT.